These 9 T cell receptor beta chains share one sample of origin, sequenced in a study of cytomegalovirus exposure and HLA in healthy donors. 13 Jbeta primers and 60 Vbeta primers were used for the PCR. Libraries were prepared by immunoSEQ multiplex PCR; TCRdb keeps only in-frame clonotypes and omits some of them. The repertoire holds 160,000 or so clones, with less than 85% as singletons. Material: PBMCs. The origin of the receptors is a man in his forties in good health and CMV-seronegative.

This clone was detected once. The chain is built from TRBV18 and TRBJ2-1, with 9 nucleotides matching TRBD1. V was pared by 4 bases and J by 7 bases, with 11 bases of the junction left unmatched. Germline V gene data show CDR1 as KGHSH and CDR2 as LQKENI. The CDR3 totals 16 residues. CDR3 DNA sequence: TGTGCCAGCTCACTTGACCTGGGACAGGGAGGAAATGAGCAGTTCTTC. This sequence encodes CASSLDLGQGGNEQFF.

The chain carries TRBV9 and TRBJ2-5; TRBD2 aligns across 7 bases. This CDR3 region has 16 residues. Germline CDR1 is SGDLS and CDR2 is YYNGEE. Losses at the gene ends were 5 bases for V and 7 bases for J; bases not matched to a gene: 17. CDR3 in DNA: TGTGCCAGCAGGGGTACTGGCGGGGGTGGTGTAGGGACCCAGTACTTC. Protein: CASRGTGGGGVGTQYF.

In DNA form, the CDR3 reads TGCGCCAGCAGCCAAGAACACGCGGGGGGGCCTGGGGCCAACGTCCTGACTTTC. Its protein is CASSQEHAGGPGANVLTF. This chain connects TRBV4-1 to TRBJ2-6, with 9 bases lining up with TRBD2. V was clipped by 0 bases and J by 2 bases; unmatched bases: 5. The CDR3 is 18 residues long. In germline, CDR1 is MGHRA, CDR2 YSYEKL.

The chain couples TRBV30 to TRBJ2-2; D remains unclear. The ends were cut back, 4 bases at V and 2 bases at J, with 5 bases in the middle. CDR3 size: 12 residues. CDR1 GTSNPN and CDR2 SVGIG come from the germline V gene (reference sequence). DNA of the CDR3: TGTGCCTGGAACTTAAACACCGGGGAGCTGTTTTTT. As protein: CAWNLNTGELFF.

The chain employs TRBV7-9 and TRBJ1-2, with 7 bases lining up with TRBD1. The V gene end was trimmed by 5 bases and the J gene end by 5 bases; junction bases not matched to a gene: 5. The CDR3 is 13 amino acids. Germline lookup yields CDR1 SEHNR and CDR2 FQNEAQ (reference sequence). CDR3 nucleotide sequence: TGTGCCAGCAGCCCGGGACAGAGGTATGGCTACACCTTC. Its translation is CASSPGQRYGYTF.

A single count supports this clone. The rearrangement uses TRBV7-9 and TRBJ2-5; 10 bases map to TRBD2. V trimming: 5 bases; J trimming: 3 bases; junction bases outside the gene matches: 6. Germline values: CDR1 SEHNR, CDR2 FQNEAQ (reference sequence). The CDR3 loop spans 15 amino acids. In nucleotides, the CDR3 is TGTGCCAGCAGCGGAACCGGACTAGCGGAAGAGACCCAGTACTTC. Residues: CASSGTGLAEETQYF.

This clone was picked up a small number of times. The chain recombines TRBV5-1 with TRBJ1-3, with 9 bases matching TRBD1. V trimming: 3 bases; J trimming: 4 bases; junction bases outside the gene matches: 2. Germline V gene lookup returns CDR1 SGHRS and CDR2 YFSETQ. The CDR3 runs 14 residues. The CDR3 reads CASSSGQGGNTIYF. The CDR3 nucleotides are TGCGCCAGCAGCTCGGGACAGGGCGGAAACACCATATATTTT.

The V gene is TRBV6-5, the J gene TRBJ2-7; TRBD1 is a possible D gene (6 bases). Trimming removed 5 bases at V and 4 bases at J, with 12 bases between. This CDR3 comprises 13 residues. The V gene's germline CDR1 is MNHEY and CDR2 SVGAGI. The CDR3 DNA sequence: TGTGCCAGCAGTCCACAGGGTCTTTACGAGCAGTACTTC. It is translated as CASSPQGLYEQYF.

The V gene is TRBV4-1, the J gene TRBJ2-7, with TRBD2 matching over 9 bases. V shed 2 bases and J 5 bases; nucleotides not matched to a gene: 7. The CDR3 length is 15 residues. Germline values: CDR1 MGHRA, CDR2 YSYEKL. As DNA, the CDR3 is TGCGCCAGCAGCCAAAGACTAGCGGCATTGGACGAGCAGTACTTC. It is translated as CASSQRLAALDEQYF.